This TCR beta chain derives from a study of PD-1 blockade in classical Hodgkin lymphoma. Findings of the study overall: Newly diagnosed patients had diversity similar to the baseline diversity of complete responders. Sources of repertoire differences remain undefined, possibly disease activity or prior therapy. By C4D1 there was a significant rise in CD4+ TCR diversity but not in CD8+ TCR diversity.

The assay was immunoSEQ multiplex PCR, and TCRdb's table has in-frame clones only and misses some. Counted here are 66,000 or so clones, 65% to 75% occurring once; the ten biggest clones make up approximately 8.4%. Autologous stem cell transplantation was followed by relapse in every patient, and brentuximab vedotin exposure varied. Notes on this clone: Its antigen is not identified.

The CDR3 is made up of 12 amino acids. Germline CDR1 reads MDHEN; CDR2 reads SYDVKM. Trimming took off 6 bases at V and 8 bases at J, with 11 bases between the two ends. The sample was peripheral blood mononuclear cells (PBMCs), taken before the second cycle of nivolumab. The V gene is TRBV28, the J gene TRBJ1-3; D remains unclear. This TCR came from a human donor with classical Hodgkin lymphoma. Here the CDR3 DNA reads TGTGCCAGCAGGCCCCGCGCGGACACCATATATTTT. Encoded protein: CASRPRADTIYF.